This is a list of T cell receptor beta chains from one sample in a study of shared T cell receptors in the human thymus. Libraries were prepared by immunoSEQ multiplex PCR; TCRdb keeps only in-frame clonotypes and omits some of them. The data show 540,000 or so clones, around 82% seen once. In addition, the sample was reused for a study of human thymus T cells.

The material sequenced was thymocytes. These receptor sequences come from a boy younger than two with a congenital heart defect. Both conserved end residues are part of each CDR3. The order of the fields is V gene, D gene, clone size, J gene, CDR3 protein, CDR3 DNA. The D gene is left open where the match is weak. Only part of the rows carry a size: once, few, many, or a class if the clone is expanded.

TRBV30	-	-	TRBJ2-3	CAWRGAVSTDTQYF	TGTGCCTGGAGGGGAGCGGTAAGCACAGATACGCAGTATTTT
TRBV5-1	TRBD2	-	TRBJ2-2	CASSFTSGRDTGELFF	TGCGCCAGCAGCTTCACTAGCGGGAGAGACACCGGGGAGCTGTTTTTT
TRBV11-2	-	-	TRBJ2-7	CASSLDGTIYEQYF	TGTGCCAGCAGCTTAGATGGCACCATCTACGAGCAGTACTTC
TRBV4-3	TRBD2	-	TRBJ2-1	CASSQGLAGGEYVPEQFF	TGCGCCAGCAGCCAGGGACTAGCGGGAGGAGAGTATGTCCCTGAGCAGTTCTTC
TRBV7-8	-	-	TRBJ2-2	CASSSRAGKGTGELFF	TGTGCCAGCAGCTCTAGGGCAGGGAAGGGCACCGGGGAGCTGTTTTTT
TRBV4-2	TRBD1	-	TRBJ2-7	CASSQVAGTGAYEQYF	TGTGCCAGCAGCCAAGTGGCGGGGACAGGCGCTTACGAGCAGTACTTC
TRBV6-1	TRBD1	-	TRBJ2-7	CASSGGTGGHAEQYF	TGTGCCAGCAGTGGCGGGACAGGGGGCCATGCCGAGCAGTACTTC
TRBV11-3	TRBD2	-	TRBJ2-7	CASSLDNWGGNSSYEQYF	TGTGCCAGCAGCTTAGATAACTGGGGGGGGAACAGCTCCTACGAGCAGTACTTC
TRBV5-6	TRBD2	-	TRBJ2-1	CASSSGLAGNREPYNEQFF	TGTGCCAGCAGCTCGGGACTAGCGGGAAACAGAGAGCCCTACAATGAGCAGTTCTTC
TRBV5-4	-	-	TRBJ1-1	CASSSDLNTEAFF	TGTGCCAGCAGCTCTGACTTGAACACTGAAGCTTTCTTT
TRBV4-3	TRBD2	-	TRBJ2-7	CASSQDRPTSGRTSYERYF	TGCGCCAGCAGCCAAGATCGCCCGACTAGCGGGAGAACATCCTACGAGCGGTACTTC
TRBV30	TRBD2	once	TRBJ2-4	CAWSGRLAGALIPKNIQYF	TGTGCCTGGAGCGGCCGACTAGCGGGAGCCCTCATTCCCAAAAACATTCAGTACTTC
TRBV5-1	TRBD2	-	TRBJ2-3	CASSLEESGRTQDTQYF	TGCGCCAGCAGCTTGGAGGAGAGCGGGAGGACTCAGGATACGCAGTATTTT
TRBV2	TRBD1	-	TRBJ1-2	CASSQGVHGYTF	TGTGCCAGCAGCCAGGGGGTTCATGGCTACACCTTC
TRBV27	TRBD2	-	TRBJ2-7	CASSIHRLAGRTYEQYF	TGTGCCAGCAGTATCCACCGACTAGCGGGGCGTACCTACGAGCAGTACTTC
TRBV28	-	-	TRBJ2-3	CASTNTPGSLSTDTQYF	TGTGCCAGCACCAACACTCCCGGGTCTCTTAGCACAGATACGCAGTATTTT
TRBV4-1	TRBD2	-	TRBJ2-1	CASRGLGSYNEQFF	TGCGCCAGCAGAGGACTAGGGTCCTACAATGAGCAGTTCTTC
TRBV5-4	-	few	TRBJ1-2	CASSGPSSGIYGYTF	TGTGCCAGCAGCGGCCCGTCGTCGGGGATCTATGGCTACACCTTC
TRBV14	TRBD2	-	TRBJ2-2	CASSQFRRETRTGELFF	TGTGCCAGCAGCCAATTTCGGCGGGAGACGAGGACCGGGGAGCTGTTTTTT
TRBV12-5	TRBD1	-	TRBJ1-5	CASGHDRGLGQPQHF	TGTGCTAGTGGACACGACAGGGGGCTGGGGCAGCCCCAGCATTTT
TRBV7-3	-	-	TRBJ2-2	CASSLSGASDTGELFF	TGTGCCAGCAGCTTATCAGGCGCTAGCGACACCGGGGAGCTGTTTTTT
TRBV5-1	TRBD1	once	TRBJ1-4	CASSLGHGTGHRGNEKLFF	TGCGCCAGCAGCTTGGGCCACGGGACAGGGCATCGGGGTAATGAAAAACTGTTTTTT
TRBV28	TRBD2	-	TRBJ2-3	CASTPLAGARDTQYF	TGTGCCAGCACCCCACTAGCGGGAGCGAGAGATACGCAGTATTTT
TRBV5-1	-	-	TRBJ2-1	CASSPPVEGGQFF	TGCGCCAGCAGCCCCCCAGTTGAGGGTGGGCAGTTCTTC
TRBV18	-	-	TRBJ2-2	CASSPLREDTGELFF	TGTGCCAGCTCACCACTCAGGGAGGACACCGGGGAGCTGTTTTTT
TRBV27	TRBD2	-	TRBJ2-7	CASSLGGRGGLAEEQYF	TGTGCCAGCAGTTTAGGAGGTAGGGGGGGACTAGCCGAGGAGCAGTACTTC
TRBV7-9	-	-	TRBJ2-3	CASSFPSGTDTQYF	TGTGCCAGCAGCTTCCCGAGTGGCACAGATACGCAGTATTTT
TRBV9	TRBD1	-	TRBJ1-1	CASSERQGESDTEAFF	TGTGCCAGCAGCGAGAGACAGGGAGAATCGGACACTGAAGCTTTCTTT
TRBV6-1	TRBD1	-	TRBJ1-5	CATLRGSGSAQHF	TGTGCCACCCTCAGGGGGTCCGGGTCAGCCCAGCATTTT
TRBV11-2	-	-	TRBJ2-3	CASSRQGPFTDTQYF	TGTGCCAGCAGCCGTCAGGGGCCCTTCACAGATACGCAGTATTTT
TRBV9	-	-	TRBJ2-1	CASSAPGHPPVGQFF	TGTGCCAGCAGCGCCCCGGGACACCCCCCTGTTGGGCAGTTCTTC
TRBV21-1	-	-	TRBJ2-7	CASSNRGKNEQYF	TGTGCCAGCAGCAATAGAGGCAAAAACGAGCAGTACTTC
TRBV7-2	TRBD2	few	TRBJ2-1	CASSAIAGGSYNEQFF	TGTGCCAGCAGCGCCATAGCGGGAGGGTCCTACAATGAGCAGTTCTTC
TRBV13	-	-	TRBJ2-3	CASSPGLAVIADTQYF	TGTGCCAGCAGCCCAGGATTAGCGGTAATCGCAGATACGCAGTATTTT
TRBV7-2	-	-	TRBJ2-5	CASSLGLIRQEVVQETQYF	TGTGCCAGCAGCTTGGGGCTCATAAGACAGGAAGTTGTTCAAGAGACCCAGTACTTC
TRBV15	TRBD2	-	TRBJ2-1	CATSSLLTSGRPHEQFF	TGTGCCACCAGCAGCCTTCTCACTAGCGGGAGGCCCCATGAGCAGTTCTTC
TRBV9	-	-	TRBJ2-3	CASSVEEAYLTDTQYF	TGTGCCAGCAGCGTAGAAGAAGCGTACCTCACAGATACGCAGTATTTT
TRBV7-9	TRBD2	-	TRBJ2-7	CASSLAEAGPLPYEQYF	TGTGCCAGCAGCTTAGCGGAAGCGGGACCCCTTCCCTACGAGCAGTACTTC
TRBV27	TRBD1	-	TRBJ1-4	CASSTYGTANEKLFF	TGTGCCAGCTCAACTTACGGGACAGCAAATGAAAAACTGTTTTTT
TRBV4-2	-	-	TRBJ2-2	CASSIDGFGGLNTGELFF	TGTGCCAGCAGCATCGACGGATTCGGTGGGCTAAACACCGGGGAGCTGTTTTTT
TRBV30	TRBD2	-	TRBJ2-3	CAWSGLAGGDTQYF	TGTGCCTGGAGTGGACTAGCGGGAGGAGATACGCAGTATTTT
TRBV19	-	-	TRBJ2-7	CASKLRGRKVDEQYF	TGTGCCAGTAAGTTAAGGGGTAGAAAGGTGGACGAGCAGTACTTC
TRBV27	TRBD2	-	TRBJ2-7	CASSHKTPGTSGYEQYF	TGTGCCAGCAGTCATAAGACTCCCGGGACTAGCGGGTACGAGCAGTACTTC
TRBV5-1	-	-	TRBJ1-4	CASRLQQGDEKLFF	TGCGCCAGCCGTCTCCAACAGGGAGATGAAAAACTGTTTTTT
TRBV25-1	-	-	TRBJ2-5	CASSEFGRGGETQYF	TGTGCCAGCAGTGAATTTGGCAGGGGCGGGGAGACCCAGTACTTC
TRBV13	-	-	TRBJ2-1	CASSPRYNEQFF	TGTGCCAGCAGCCCCAGATACAATGAGCAGTTCTTC
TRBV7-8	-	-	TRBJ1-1	CASSLDSETGNTEAFF	TGTGCCAGCAGCTTAGATTCAGAGACAGGGAACACTGAAGCTTTCTTT
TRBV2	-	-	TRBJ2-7	CASSEAGTPAYEQYF	TGTGCCAGCAGTGAAGCCGGGACACCGGCCTACGAGCAGTACTTC
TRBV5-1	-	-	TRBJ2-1	CASSLGQGNEQFF	TGCGCCAGCAGCTTGGGGCAGGGGAATGAGCAGTTCTTC
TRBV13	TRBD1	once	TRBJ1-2	CASSLTPGQGYGYTF	TGTGCCAGCAGCCTGACTCCGGGACAGGGTTATGGCTACACCTTC
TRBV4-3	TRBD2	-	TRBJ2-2	CASSSRETSGSGELFF	TGCGCCAGCAGCTCCCGGGAGACTAGCGGGAGTGGGGAGCTGTTTTTT
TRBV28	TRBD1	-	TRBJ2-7	CASTPNRDRGIEQYF	TGTGCCAGCACCCCGAATAGGGACAGGGGGATCGAGCAGTACTTC
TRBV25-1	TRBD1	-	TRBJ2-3	CASPRRDRGTDTQYF	TGTGCCAGCCCTCGAAGGGACAGAGGCACAGATACGCAGTATTTT
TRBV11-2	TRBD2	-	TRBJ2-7	CASSLEGEGTYEQYF	TGTGCCAGCAGCTTAGAAGGGGAGGGGACCTACGAGCAGTACTTC
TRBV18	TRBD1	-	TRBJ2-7	CASSRWDRGTYEQYF	TGTGCCAGCTCACGGTGGGACAGGGGAACCTACGAGCAGTACTTC
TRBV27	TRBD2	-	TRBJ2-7	CASSSLAGAHEQYF	TGTGCCAGCAGCTCACTAGCGGGAGCCCACGAGCAGTACTTC
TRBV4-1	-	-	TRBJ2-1	CASSPSLTRAGYEQFF	TGCGCCAGCAGCCCAAGCCTAACGAGGGCTGGGTATGAGCAGTTCTTC
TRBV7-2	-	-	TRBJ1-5	CASSLDPGGGAGQPQHF	TGTGCCAGCAGCTTAGACCCTGGTGGGGGGGCCGGTCAGCCCCAGCATTTT
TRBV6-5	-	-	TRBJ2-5	CASSYSRQGTKETQYF	TGTGCCAGCAGTTACTCGAGGCAGGGAACTAAAGAGACCCAGTACTTC
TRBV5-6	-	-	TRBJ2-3	CASSLERIGADTQYF	TGTGCCAGCAGCTTGGAGCGGATAGGCGCAGATACGCAGTATTTT